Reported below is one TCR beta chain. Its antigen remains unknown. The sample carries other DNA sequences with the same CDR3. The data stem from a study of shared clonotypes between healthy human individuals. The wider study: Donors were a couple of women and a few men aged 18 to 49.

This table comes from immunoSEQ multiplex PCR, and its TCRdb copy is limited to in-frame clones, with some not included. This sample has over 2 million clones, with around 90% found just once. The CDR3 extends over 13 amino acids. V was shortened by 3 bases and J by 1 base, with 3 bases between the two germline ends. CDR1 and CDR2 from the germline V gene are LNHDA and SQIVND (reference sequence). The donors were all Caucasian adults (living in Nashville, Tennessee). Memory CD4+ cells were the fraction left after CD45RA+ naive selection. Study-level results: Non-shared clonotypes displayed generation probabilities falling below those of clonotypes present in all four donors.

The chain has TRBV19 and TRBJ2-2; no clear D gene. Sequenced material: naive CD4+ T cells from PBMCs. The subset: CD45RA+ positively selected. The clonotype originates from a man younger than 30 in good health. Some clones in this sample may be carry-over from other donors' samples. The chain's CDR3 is CASSIVNTGELFF. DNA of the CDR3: TGTGCCAGTAGTATTGTGAACACCGGGGAGCTGTTTTTT.